The source of this T cell receptor beta chain is a study of regulatory T cells in long-lasting Graves disease. The overall study: A definition of persistent Graves' disease required over 5 years of antithyroid drugs plus positive TSH receptor antibodies. Notes on the study in general: Relative to newly diagnosed Graves' patients, persistent ones had lower TCR diversity. Under persistent disease, TRBV28, TRBJ1-2 and TRBJ2-5 were used preferentially.

Through Arm-PCR of CDR3 regions and iRepertoire HTBI primers, TCR beta libraries were built. TCRdb reanalysed the multiplex PCR reads using MiXCR and keeps one entry per CDR3 protein. This table has 650,000 to 850,000 distinct CDR3 sequences, about 32% appearing once. Germline CDR1 reads SNHLY; CDR2 reads FYNNEI. Trimming took 6 bases from V and 2 from J, leaving 8 bases between them. The CDR3 is made up of 13 amino acids. Time point specified: persistent/refractory GD, antithyroid drugs over 5 years with positive TRAb. PBMC RNA served as the TCR library source. This clonotype appeared many times. What it binds is unknown.

This receptor was identified in a female donor with Graves disease. This chain links TRBV2 with TRBJ1-5; possible D gene TRBD1, 5 bases. The sequences come from peripheral blood mononuclear cells (PBMCs), collected when the disease was refractory, from a patient treated with antithyroid drugs. CDR3 bases: TGTGCCAGCAGGGGGGTTGGCAATCAGCCCCAGCATTTT. The encoded protein is CASRGVGNQPQHF.